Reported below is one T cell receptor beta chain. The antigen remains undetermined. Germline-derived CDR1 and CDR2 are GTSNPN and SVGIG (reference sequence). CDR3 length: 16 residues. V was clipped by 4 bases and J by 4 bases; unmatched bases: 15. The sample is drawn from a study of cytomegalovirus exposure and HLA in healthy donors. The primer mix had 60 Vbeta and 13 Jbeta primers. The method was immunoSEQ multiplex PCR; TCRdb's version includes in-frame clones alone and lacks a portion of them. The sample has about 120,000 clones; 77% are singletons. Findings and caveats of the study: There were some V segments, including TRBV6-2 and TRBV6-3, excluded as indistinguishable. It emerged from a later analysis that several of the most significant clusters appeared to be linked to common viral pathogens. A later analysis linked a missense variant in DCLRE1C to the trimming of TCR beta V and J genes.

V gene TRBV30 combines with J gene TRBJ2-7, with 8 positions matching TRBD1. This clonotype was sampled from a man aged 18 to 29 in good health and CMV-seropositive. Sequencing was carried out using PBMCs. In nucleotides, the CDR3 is TGTGCCTGGACTTATCCGCGGGCAGGGGGCGAATACGAGCAGTACTTC. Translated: CAWTYPRAGGEYEQYF. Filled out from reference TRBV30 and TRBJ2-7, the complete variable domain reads SQTIHQWPATLVQPVGSPLSLECTVEGTSNPNLYWYRQAAGRGLQLLFYSVGIGQISSEVPQNLSASRPQDRQFILSSKKLLLSDSGFYLCAWTYPRAGGEYEQYFGPGTRLTVT.